The 23 T cell receptor beta chains below all came from one sample that was sequenced in a study of cytomegalovirus exposure and HLA in healthy donors. The PCR employed 60 Vbeta primers together with 13 Jbeta primers. The table came from immunoSEQ multiplex PCR; TCRdb's copy has only in-frame clones and leaves some out. The sample has under 150,000 clones; approximately 89% are singletons. Sequencing was performed on PBMCs. These receptors were obtained from a woman under 40 in good health and CMV-seropositive.

The V and J genes are TRBV2 and TRBJ1-3, with 7 bases lining up with TRBD1. This CDR3 spans 15 amino acids. CDR1 is SNHLY and CDR2 is FYNNEI in the germline V gene. J lost 3 bases, V lost 1 base, and 3 bases had no gene match. CDR3 loop: CASSEEGAGGNTIYF. The CDR3 DNA reads as TGTGCCAGCAGTGAAGAGGGGGCAGGTGGAAACACCATATATTTT.

The chain joins TRBV15 to TRBJ1-2, with a possible D match to TRBD1 (6 bases). The CDR3 length is 16 residues. The germline V gene encodes CDR1 LNHNV and CDR2 YYDKDF (reference sequence). V was pared by 5 bases and J by 6 bases, with 22 bases between. The CDR3 spells CATSGRTPGTLDGYTF. The CDR3 DNA is TGTGCCACCAGCGGTCGCACTCCCGGGACATTGGATGGCTACACCTTC.

The CDR3, as DNA: TGTGCCAGCAGGGGGGGACAGAAAGCTTTCTTT. This encodes CASRGGQKAFF. J is TRBJ1-1 and V is TRBV6-5; 7 positions match TRBD1. V lost 6 bases, J lost 9 bases, and 4 bases stayed unmatched. The CDR3 has 11 amino acids. From germline, CDR1 is MNHEY and CDR2 SVGAGI.

The chain has TRBV7-2 and TRBJ1-2, with D possibly being TRBD1 (5 bases). Trimming removed 2 bases from V and 4 bases from J, with 8 bases in between. This CDR3 has 13 residues. Germline V gene lookup returns CDR1 SGHTA and CDR2 FQGNSA. CDR3 DNA: TGTGCCAGCAGCTTACAGGGCTCCTATGGCTACACCTTC. Translated, it gives CASSLQGSYGYTF.

The rearrangement links TRBV10-1 to TRBJ2-2; weak D call: TRBD2 (5 bases). The CDR3 covers 14 residues. Germline V lookup: CDR1 WNHNN, CDR2 SYGVQD (reference sequence). With 3 bases removed from V and 4 bases from J, the gap between germline ends came to 9 bases. CDR3 residues: CASSDRGLTGELFF. CDR3 sequence (DNA): TGCGCCAGCAGTGATCGAGGACTCACCGGGGAGCTGTTTTTT.

The J gene is TRBJ2-1, the V gene TRBV7-3; D gene uncertain. The length of the CDR3 is 14 residues. V lost 2 bases and J 6 bases, leaving 11 bases between the germline ends. The V gene's germline CDR1 is SGHTA and CDR2 FQGTGA. The CDR3 DNA follows: TGTGCCAGCAGCTTAGGGCTCACTTCCAATGAGCAGTTCTTC. Residues: CASSLGLTSNEQFF.

The V gene is TRBV30, the J gene TRBJ1-5, with D maybe TRBD1 (5 bases). V was pared by 0 bases and J by 6 bases, with 9 bases between. Germline CDR1 GTSNPN, CDR2 SVGIG (reference sequence). This CDR3 contains 13 residues. The CDR3 sequence is CAWSVTRGQPQHF. In DNA, the CDR3 is TGTGCCTGGAGTGTGACAAGGGGTCAGCCCCAGCATTTT.

This chain joins TRBV30 and TRBJ1-1; 10 nucleotides line up with TRBD1. The trim removed 0 bases at V and 7 bases at J, leaving 5 bases unmatched. Germline CDR1 and CDR2: GTSNPN and SVGIG (reference sequence). This CDR3 has 14 amino acids. For the CDR3, the DNA is TGTGCCTGGAGTGTTGGACAGGGGGTCCTTGAAGCTTTCTTT. Translation gives CAWSVGQGVLEAFF.

The chain uses TRBV19 and TRBJ2-1, with 9 bases matching TRBD2. The CDR3 is made up of 17 amino acids. Germline values: CDR1 LNHDA, CDR2 SQIVND (reference sequence). V shed 3 bases and J 0 bases; nucleotides not matched to a gene: 6. The CDR3 loop is CASSMSSGRYSYNEQFF. In DNA, the CDR3 is TGTGCCAGTAGTATGTCAAGCGGGAGGTACTCCTACAATGAGCAGTTCTTC.

This clone showed up just once. The V call is TRBV2, the J call TRBJ2-5, with D possibly matching TRBD1 (6 bases). The CDR3 has 13 amino acids. V was trimmed by 11 bases and J by 1 base, leaving 14 bases between them. CDR1 and CDR2 from the germline V gene are SNHLY and FYNNEI. The CDR3 protein is CAGRADSQETQYF. CDR3 nucleotide sequence: TGTGCCGGCCGGGCGGACAGCCAAGAGACCCAGTACTTC.

The table lists this clone with a few counts. This specimen includes other DNA sequences encoding the same CDR3. V usage is TRBV5-8 and J usage is TRBJ2-7, with 9 bases fitting TRBD2. There are 13 residues in the CDR3. V trimming: 0 bases; J trimming: 6 bases; junction bases outside the gene matches: 1. CDR1 and CDR2 from the germline V gene are SGHTS and YDEGEE. The CDR3 is CASSLGGGGEQYF. The CDR3 coding sequence is TGTGCCAGCAGCTTGGGCGGGGGGGGCGAGCAGTACTTC.

V is TRBV5-1 and J is TRBJ1-4, with D maybe TRBD1 (5 bases). The V gene's germline CDR1 is SGHRS and CDR2 YFSETQ. This CDR3 has 13 residues. The V end was cut by 1 base, the J end by 4 bases, with 5 bases between. The CDR3 reads CASSLQGNEKLFF. The CDR3 bases are TGCGCCAGCAGCTTGCAGGGTAATGAAAAACTGTTTTTT.

The J gene is TRBJ2-1, the V gene TRBV2; TRBD2 aligns across 11 bases. This CDR3 contains 16 residues. CDR1 and CDR2 (germline): SNHLY, FYNNEI. J gave up 2 bases and V 2 bases, and 2 bases lay outside the gene matches. The CDR3 DNA reads TGTGCCAGCAGTGAACCGGGACTAGCGGCCTACAATGAGCAGTTCTTC. This sequence encodes CASSEPGLAAYNEQFF.

V and J are TRBV6-5 and TRBJ2-7, with D tentatively TRBD1 (5 bases). The V and J ends lost 0 bases and 5 bases respectively, with 11 bases between them. Germline V CDR1 and CDR2: MNHEY, SVGAGI. The CDR3 totals 14 residues. CDR3 sequence reads: CASSYSSQGNEQYF. CDR3 sequence (DNA): TGTGCCAGCAGTTACTCGAGCCAGGGAAACGAGCAGTACTTC.

The V gene is TRBV5-1, the J gene TRBJ2-7; 7 bases line up with TRBD1. With V trimmed by 3 bases and J by 3 bases, 3 bases remained unmatched. CDR1 and CDR2 (germline): SGHRS, YFSETQ. This CDR3 spans 13 amino acids. CDR3 residues: CASSWDSLYEQYF. The CDR3 DNA follows: TGCGCCAGCAGCTGGGACAGCCTCTACGAGCAGTACTTC.

The chain joins TRBV9 to TRBJ1-5, with D perhaps TRBD1 (6 bases). This CDR3 has 14 residues. Trimming cost V 3 bases and J 4 bases, with 11 bases left between them. Germline lookup yields CDR1 SGDLS and CDR2 YYNGEE. CDR3 DNA: TGTGCCAGCAGCGCCGACAGGATAAATCAGCCCCAGCATTTT. Protein product: CASSADRINQPQHF.

The genes are TRBV5-1 and TRBJ1-2; the D gene is possibly TRBD1 (5 bases). Trimming stripped 6 bases from V and 4 bases from J, with 13 bases between. Germline V gives CDR1 SGHRS, CDR2 YFSETQ. The CDR3 consists of 13 residues. The CDR3 spells CASKGGGVYGYTF. Here the CDR3 DNA reads TGCGCCAGCAAAGGTGGAGGGGTCTATGGCTACACCTTC.

The chain recombines TRBV30 with TRBJ2-4; D not certain. CDR1 and CDR2 from the germline V gene are GTSNPN and SVGIG (reference sequence). The CDR3 totals 11 residues. Between the trimmed V and J ends, which lost 0 bases and 7 bases, there was a span of 4 bases. Here the CDR3 DNA reads TGTGCCTGGAGTGTGAGGAACATTCAGTACTTC. Translated, it gives CAWSVRNIQYF.

The chain has TRBV6-5 and TRBJ2-7; 10 bases line up with TRBD1. Losses at the gene ends were 6 bases for V and 5 bases for J; bases not matched to a gene: 7. Germline CDR1 reads MNHEY; CDR2 reads SVGAGI. CDR3 length equals 14 residues. The CDR3 sequence: CASSPGTGVNEQYF. DNA for the CDR3: TGTGCCAGCAGCCCTGGGACAGGGGTTAACGAGCAGTACTTC.

This chain joins TRBV6-1 and TRBJ1-5, with a weak D call TRBD1 (5 bases). The germline gives CDR1 MNHNS, CDR2 SASEGT. Trimming pared 2 bases from V and 0 bases from J, leaving 8 bases between. The CDR3 totals 15 residues. The CDR3: CASSEQGLSNQPQHF. Written as DNA, the CDR3 is TGTGCCAGCAGTGAACAGGGTCTTAGCAATCAGCCCCAGCATTTT.

The chain uses TRBV19 and TRBJ2-7; possibly TRBD2 for D (5 bases). Germline loops: CDR1 LNHDA, CDR2 SQIVND (reference sequence). V was pared by 4 bases and J by 2 bases, with 9 bases between. This CDR3 has 13 amino acids. The CDR3 DNA sequence: TGTGCCAGTAGTACACAAGCGGCCTACGAGCAGTACTTC. It encodes CASSTQAAYEQYF.

The rearrangement links TRBV29-1 to TRBJ1-4, with D possibly being TRBD1 (5 bases). There are 14 residues in the CDR3. V was cut by 6 bases and J by 3 bases, with 14 bases left in between. Germline CDR1 SQVTM, CDR2 ANQGSEA. The CDR3 coding sequence is TGCAGCGTGGCTTATGGGGCAGCTAATGAAAAACTGTTTTTT. Translating it yields CSVAYGAANEKLFF.

This clone was seen a single time. The rearrangement uses TRBV28 and TRBJ1-1; D is uncertain. This CDR3 region has 12 residues. V was pared by 10 bases and J by 1 base, with 10 bases between. Germline CDR1 reads MDHEN; CDR2 reads SYDVKM. Written as DNA, the CDR3 is TGTGCCACCACGTGGGCGAACACTGAAGCTTTCTTT. This encodes CATTWANTEAFF. The full variable domain, in which reference TRBV28 and TRBJ1-1 provide the parts outside the CDR3, is DVKVTQSSRYLVKRTGEKVFLECVQDMDHENMFWYRQDPGLGLRLIYFSYDVKMKEKGDIPEGYSVSREKKERFSLILESASTNQTSMYLCATTWANTEAFFGQGTRLTVV.